These 29 T cell receptor beta chains share one sample of origin, sequenced in a study of regulatory T cells in long-lasting Graves disease (dated by TCRdb to the early 2020s). Library preparation employed multiplex PCR. The run used an Illumina HiSeq 4000. To build TCR beta libraries, CDR3 regions were amplified by Arm-PCR using iRepertoire HTBI primers. TCRdb reran the public reads through fastp at Q25 and MiXCR, keeping productive beta chains. Every entry covers one CDR3 protein and lists the most common genes and DNA from its rows. The sample includes some 370,000 distinct CDR3 sequences, with approximately 10% observed a single time. The ten largest clones take up approximately 20% of the sample. The time point label, as the study defines it: newly diagnosed GD, antithyroid drugs for less than 3 months. For both TCR sequencing and RNA sequencing, RNA was extracted from PBMCs in TRIzol. This same sample was also taken into another study, of T cells in Graves' hyperthyroidism and ophthalmopathy.

The input for sequencing was peripheral blood mononuclear cells (PBMCs), taken at new diagnosis, from a patient treated with antithyroid drugs. Source of these receptors: a woman younger than 30 with Graves disease. Donor details come from another sample of the same person, matched by shared clones.

This clonotype was detected a few times. CDR3 sequence reads: CASRRGDDAEAFF. The CDR3 region has the DNA TGTGCCAGCAGAAGGGGGGACGATGCTGAAGCTTTCTTT. The chain employs TRBV6-1 and TRBJ1-1; weak D call: TRBD1 (6 bases). With 6 bases removed from V and 6 bases from J, the gap between germline ends came to 14 bases. This CDR3 has 13 amino acids. Germline V lookup: CDR1 MNHNS, CDR2 SASEGT.

Turning to this clonotype: A junction end diverges from the germline sequence, so it may reflect a read error. V is TRBV6-5 and J is TRBJ1-2, with a tentative D call TRBD1 (6 bases). This CDR3 has 16 residues. Germline V CDR1 and CDR2: MNHEY, SVGAGI. This CDR3 reads CASSDSRGGKDYGYTF. Written as DNA, the CDR3 is TGTGCCAGCAGTGACTCGCGGGGGGGCAAGGACTATGGCTACACCTTC.

The chain joins TRBV19 to TRBJ2-2; 7 positions match TRBD1. The CDR3 is 14 residues long. The trim removed 3 bases at V and 6 bases at J, leaving 4 bases unmatched. Germline V gives CDR1 LNHDA, CDR2 SQIVND (reference sequence). CDR3 nucleotides: TGTGCCAGTAGTATGTTAAGGGGGCCCGGGGAGCTGTTTTTT. This sequence encodes CASSMLRGPGELFF.

On this clonotype: Possible read error: a much larger clone is one base away. V gene TRBV9 combines with J gene TRBJ2-1; 7 bases are a match to TRBD2. V lost 0 bases to trimming and J lost 11 bases; unmatched junction nucleotides: 8. Germline-derived CDR1 and CDR2 are SGDLS and YYNGEE. This CDR3 region has 14 residues. CDR3 in amino acids: CASSVEGGFVKQFF. The CDR3 DNA is TGTGCCAGCAGCGTAGAGGGAGGGTTTGTTAAGCAGTTCTTC.

This clonotype has ten or more counts. The chain has TRBV28 and TRBJ1-2, with 7 bases identical to TRBD1. Germline lookup yields CDR1 MDHEN and CDR2 SYDVKM. The CDR3 loop spans 13 amino acids. V lost 7 bases and J lost 8; bases outside the gene matches: 10. CDR3 DNA: TGTGCCAGCATGCAGGGGGGGCCAGGGGGCTACACCTTC. The encoded protein is CASMQGGPGGYTF.

This chain links TRBV30 with TRBJ1-3; a possible D gene is TRBD1 (5 bases). Trimming pared 2 bases from V and 6 bases from J, leaving 14 bases between. Germline-derived CDR1 and CDR2 are GTSNPN and SVGIG (reference sequence). The CDR3 is 14 amino acids. CDR3 residues: CAWSRGPVTNTIYF. The CDR3 DNA is TGTGCCTGGAGTAGGGGCCCGGTAACAAACACCATATATTTT.

The CDR3 loop reads CASSQGDEQYF. DNA of the CDR3: TGCGCCAGCAGCCAAGGCGACGAGCAGTACTTC. V usage is TRBV4-3 and J usage is TRBJ2-7; D is ambiguous. The CDR3 consists of 11 residues. Germline values: CDR1 LGHNA, CDR2 YSLEER. V was trimmed by 1 base and J by 5 bases, leaving 3 bases between them.

This clonotype appeared many times. The CDR3 coding sequence is TGCGCCAGCAGCCAAGGGCTCGCGGAGGTATACGAGCAGTACTTC. Amino acid sequence: CASSQGLAEVYEQYF. V and J are TRBV4-1 and TRBJ2-7; possibly TRBD2 for D (5 bases). Germline V gene lookup returns CDR1 MGHRA and CDR2 YSYEKL. This CDR3 has 15 amino acids. Trimming left V 1 base short and J 4 bases short, with 14 bases between.

This clonotype has just a few counts. Here the CDR3 DNA reads TGCAGCGTTGCAGGAGGAGGGGTCACATCGTCGTTGGAAGCTTTCTTT. It translates to CSVAGGGVTSSLEAFF. This chain joins TRBV29-1 and TRBJ1-1; D is possibly TRBD1 (5 bases). Germline CDR1 SQVTM, CDR2 ANQGSEA. This CDR3 has 16 residues. Trimming took off 4 bases at V and 8 bases at J, with 26 bases between the two ends.

Ten or more counts support this clonotype. V is TRBV28 and J is TRBJ1-5; D remains unclear. Trimming removed 3 bases at V and 7 bases at J, with 7 bases between. From germline, CDR1 is MDHEN and CDR2 SYDVKM. There are 12 residues in the CDR3. In DNA form, the CDR3 reads TGTGCCAGCAGTTTTTCGCGGCAGCCCCAGCATTTT. This sequence encodes CASSFSRQPQHF.

The chain couples TRBV20-1 to TRBJ2-5; 8 positions agree with TRBD2. Per germline, CDR1 DFQATT and CDR2 SNEGSKA (reference sequence). J lost 1 base, V lost 0 bases, and 10 bases had no gene match. This CDR3 has 17 amino acids. The CDR3 DNA sequence: TGCAGTGCTAGAGATGGGGGTGCGCTAGCGGGCCAAGAGACCCAGTACTTC. Protein: CSARDGGALAGQETQYF.

This clonotype was seen many times. This rearrangement joins TRBV13 to TRBJ1-2; D uncertain. The CDR3 spans 14 residues. The germline gives CDR1 PRHDT, CDR2 FYEKMQ (reference sequence). The ends were cut back, 10 bases at V and 2 bases at J, with 17 bases in the middle. The CDR3 DNA follows: TGTGCCACGCGCGAGGAAGGGATCAACTATGGCTACACCTTC. Translation: CATREEGINYGYTF.

Of note for this clonotype: Because it lacks the conserved phenylalanine or tryptophan at the end, this CDR3 is likely a read error. The chain employs TRBV19 and TRBJ2-1; 7 bases line up with TRBD1. The CDR3 is made up of 15 amino acids. Trimming cost V 9 bases and J 0 bases; bases outside gene matches: 8. CDR1 is LNHDA and CDR2 is SQIVND in the germline V gene (reference sequence). This CDR3 reads CASRVRDSSYNEQFS. Written as DNA, the CDR3 is TGTGCCAGCAGGGTCCGGGACAGCTCCTACAATGAGCAGTTCTCC.

This clonotype was detected many times. The chain links TRBV7-3 to TRBJ2-3, with unresolved D. CDR1 SGHTA and CDR2 FQGTGA come from the germline V gene. The CDR3 is 16 amino acids. V lost 1 base and J 0 bases, leaving 11 bases between the germline ends. The CDR3 protein is CASSLNPGVSTDTQYF. Written as DNA, the CDR3 is TGTGCCAGCAGCTTAAATCCAGGCGTTAGCACAGATACGCAGTATTTT.

The chain carries TRBV27 and TRBJ2-2; D not certain. Germline CDR1 is MNHEY and CDR2 is SMNVEV (reference sequence). This CDR3 has 13 amino acids. The ends were cut back, 7 bases at V and 3 bases at J, with 9 bases in the middle. The CDR3 bases are TGTGCCAGCAAAGGGATAGACACCGGGGAGCTGTTTTTT. It is translated as CASKGIDTGELFF.

At least ten counts were recorded for this clonotype. The V and J genes are TRBV28 and TRBJ1-5; D is unclear. The CDR3 sequence is 15 residues long. V was shortened by 4 bases and J by 2 bases, with 12 bases between the two germline ends. CDR1 and CDR2 (germline): MDHEN, SYDVKM. The CDR3 nucleotides are TGTGCCAGCAGTTCCCCCAGTGAGGGCAATCAGCCCCAGCATTTT. This codes for CASSSPSEGNQPQHF.

This clonotype was seen many times. CDR3: CARFRQVSSYNEQFF. The CDR3 DNA follows: TGTGCCAGATTTCGACAGGTGAGCTCCTACAATGAGCAGTTCTTC. V and J are TRBV19 and TRBJ2-1, with D possibly being TRBD1 (6 bases). V lost 9 bases and J lost 0, with 15 bases in between. Germline values: CDR1 LNHDA, CDR2 SQIVND (reference sequence). The CDR3 has 15 residues. Based on the CDR3 plus reference TRBV19 and TRBJ2-1, the full variable domain is DGGITQSPKYLFRKEGQNVTLSCEQNLNHDAMYWYRQDPGQGLRLIYYSQIVNDFQKGDIAEGYSVSREKKESFPLTVTSAQKNPTAFYLCARFRQVSSYNEQFFGPGTRLTVL.

This clonotype was seen many times. J is TRBJ1-1 and V is TRBV6-2 or TRBV6-3, with TRBD1 as a possible D gene (6 bases). Germline-derived CDR1 and CDR2 are MNHEY and SVGEGT. CDR3 length: 13 amino acids. Trimming took off 4 bases at V and 8 bases at J, with 14 bases between the two ends. The CDR3 bases are TGTGCCAGCAGTTGGACAGCCCAAACGGAAGCTTTCTTT. Amino acids: CASSWTAQTEAFF.

This clonotype was found many times. V is TRBV6-2 or TRBV6-3 and J is TRBJ2-1, with 7 bases that match TRBD2. With 4 bases clipped from V and 12 bases from J, the junction kept 15 bases outside the gene matches. The CDR3 is 15 residues long. Germline V gives CDR1 MNHEY, CDR2 SVGEGT. CDR3 sequence: CASSSLGGWGLGQFF. DNA for the CDR3: TGTGCCAGCAGTTCGCTGGGAGGGTGGGGCCTCGGGCAGTTCTTC.

This clonotype was observed many times. The CDR3 region is CAIGRASGQETQYF. The CDR3, as DNA: TGTGCCATTGGCAGGGCTAGCGGTCAAGAGACCCAGTACTTC. The J gene is TRBJ2-5, the V gene TRBV10-3, with 7 positions matching TRBD2. Germline V gene sequence: CDR1 ENHRY, CDR2 SYGVKD. With V trimmed by 9 bases and J by 2 bases, 9 bases remained unmatched. The CDR3 loop spans 14 amino acids.

This clonotype turned up a few times. A much larger clonotype is one base distant, so this may be a read error. The V and J genes are TRBV6-2 or TRBV6-3 and TRBJ2-1; TRBD2 matches 10 bases. This CDR3 has 15 residues. Looked up from germline, CDR1 is MNHEY and CDR2 is SVGEGT. The CDR3 here is CTSSLAGVFYNEQFF. The CDR3 bases are TGTACCAGCAGTCTAGCGGGAGTGTTCTACAATGAGCAGTTCTTC.

The rearrangement joins TRBV29-1 to TRBJ2-3; D may be TRBD2 (6 bases). V shed 0 bases and J shed 1 base, with 11 bases lying between them. CDR3 length equals 15 residues. The V gene's germline CDR1 is SQVTM and CDR2 ANQGSEA. Here the CDR3 reads CSVEDPSEGTDTQYF. CDR3 DNA: TGCAGCGTTGAAGATCCTAGCGAAGGCACAGATACGCAGTATTTT.

This clonotype was seen many times. The chain links TRBV20-1 to TRBJ2-1, with 14 bases identical to TRBD2. Germline CDR1 and CDR2: DFQATT and SNEGSKA (reference sequence). CDR3 length equals 19 residues. Trimming removed 0 bases from V and 9 bases from J; junction bases left unmatched: 16. The DNA for the CDR3 is TGCAGTGCTAGAGATCTATCCCGGACTAGCGGGAGGTTTGATGTTGAGCAGTTCTTC. Translation: CSARDLSRTSGRFDVEQFF.

The table lists this clonotype with a few counts. The chain combines TRBV7-6 with TRBJ2-2, with a weak D call TRBD2 (6 bases). Germline loops: CDR1 SGHVS, CDR2 FNYEAQ. Deletions cut 5 bases from V and 4 bases from J, with 14 bases between. CDR3 size: 15 residues. CDR3 residues: CASSLGRLSTGELFF. The DNA of the CDR3 is TGTGCCAGCAGCCTAGGGAGGCTTTCCACCGGGGAGCTGTTTTTT.

The table lists this clonotype with many counts. The chain combines TRBV6-5 with TRBJ2-5, with D possibly being TRBD1 (6 bases). The CDR3 has 15 residues. The germline gives CDR1 MNHEY, CDR2 SVGAGI. The germline V and J ends were trimmed by 4 bases and 5 bases, with 17 bases remaining between them. The CDR3 is CASSSLRGRRETQYF. In nucleotides, the CDR3 is TGTGCCAGCAGTTCGCTCAGGGGACGCCGTGAGACCCAGTACTTC.

At least ten counts were recorded for this clonotype. The chain employs TRBV5-1 and TRBJ1-1; 7 bases agree with TRBD1. Trimming at V came to 4 bases and at J to 1 base, leaving 4 bases not matched to a gene. The germline V gene has CDR1 SGHRS and CDR2 YFSETQ. The CDR3 is 14 amino acids. CDR3 DNA: TGCGCCAGCAGCGAGGGACAGACGAACACTGAAGCTTTCTTT. As protein: CASSEGQTNTEAFF.

At least ten counts were recorded for this clonotype. The V call is TRBV11-3, the J call TRBJ2-1, with 8 bases identical to TRBD2. Per the germline V gene, CDR1 is SGHNT and CDR2 is YENEEA. V lost 0 bases and J lost 8; bases outside the gene matches: 9. CDR3 length equals 16 residues. CDR3 region: CASSLDLSGSGHEQFF. CDR3 DNA: TGTGCCAGCAGCTTAGATCTGAGCGGGAGTGGTCATGAGCAGTTCTTC. The variable domain in full, with the rest retrieved from reference TRBV11-3 and TRBJ2-1, is EAGVVQSPRYKIIEKKQPVAFWCNPISGHNTLYWYLQNLGQGPELLIRYENEEAVDDSQLPKDRFSAERLKGVDSTLKIQPAELGDSAVYLCASSLDLSGSGHEQFFGPGTRLTVL.

At least ten counts were recorded for this clonotype. This chain uses TRBV10-3 with TRBJ2-7, with 7 bases matching TRBD2. Per germline, CDR1 ENHRY and CDR2 SYGVKD. J was trimmed by 2 bases and V by 10 bases; bases with no gene match: 5. The CDR3 is 12 residues long. This CDR3 is CATQRDPYEQYF. The CDR3 DNA reads TGTGCCACCCAGCGGGACCCCTACGAGCAGTACTTC.

This clonotype came up a few times. V gene TRBV4-3 combines with J gene TRBJ1-1; no clear D gene. With 1 base removed from V and 4 bases from J, the gap between germline ends came to 13 bases. CDR1 and CDR2 (germline): LGHNA, YSLEER. The CDR3 runs 15 residues. The CDR3 is CASSQGTAPGTEAFF. The DNA for the CDR3 is TGCGCCAGCAGCCAAGGGACGGCGCCAGGCACTGAAGCTTTCTTT.